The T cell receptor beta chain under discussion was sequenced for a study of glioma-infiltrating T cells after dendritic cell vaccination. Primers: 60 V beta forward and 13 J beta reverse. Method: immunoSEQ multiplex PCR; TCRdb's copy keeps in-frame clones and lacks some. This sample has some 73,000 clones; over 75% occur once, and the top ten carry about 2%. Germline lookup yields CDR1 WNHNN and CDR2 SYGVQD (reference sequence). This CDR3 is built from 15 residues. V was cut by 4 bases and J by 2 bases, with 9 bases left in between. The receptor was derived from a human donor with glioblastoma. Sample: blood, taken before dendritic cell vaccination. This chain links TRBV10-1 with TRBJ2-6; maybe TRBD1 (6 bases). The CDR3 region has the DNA TGCGCCAGCAGTGCGGGGACAACTGGGGCCAACGTCCTGACTTTC. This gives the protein CASSAGTTGANVLTF.